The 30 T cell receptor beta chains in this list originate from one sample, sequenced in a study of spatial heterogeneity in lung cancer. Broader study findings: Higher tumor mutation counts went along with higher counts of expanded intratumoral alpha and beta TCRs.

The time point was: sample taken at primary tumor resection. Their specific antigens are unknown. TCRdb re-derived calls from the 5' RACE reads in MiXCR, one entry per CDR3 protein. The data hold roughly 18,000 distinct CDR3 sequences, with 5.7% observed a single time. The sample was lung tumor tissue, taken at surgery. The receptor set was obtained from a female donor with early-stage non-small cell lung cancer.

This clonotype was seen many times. CDR3 sequence reads: CASRGDSYQPQHF. CDR3 DNA sequence: TGTGCCAGTAGAGGGGACAGCTATCAGCCCCAGCATTTT. The J gene is TRBJ1-5, the V gene TRBV19; 7 nucleotides match TRBD1. This CDR3 spans 13 amino acids. Germline V gene sequence: CDR1 LNHDA, CDR2 SQIVND (reference sequence). V lost 6 bases, J lost 5 bases, and 4 bases stayed unmatched.

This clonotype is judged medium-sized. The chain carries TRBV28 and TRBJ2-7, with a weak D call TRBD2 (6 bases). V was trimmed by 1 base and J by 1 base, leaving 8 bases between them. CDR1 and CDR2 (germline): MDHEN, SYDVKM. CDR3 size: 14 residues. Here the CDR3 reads CASSLLGTSYEQYF. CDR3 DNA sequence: TGTGCCAGCAGTTTATTGGGGACTTCCTACGAGCAGTACTTC. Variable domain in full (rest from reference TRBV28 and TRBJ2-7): DVKVTQSSRYLVKRTGEKVFLECVQDMDHENMFWYRQDPGLGLRLIYFSYDVKMKEKGDIPEGYSVSREKKERFSLILESASTNQTSMYLCASSLLGTSYEQYFGPGTRLTVT.

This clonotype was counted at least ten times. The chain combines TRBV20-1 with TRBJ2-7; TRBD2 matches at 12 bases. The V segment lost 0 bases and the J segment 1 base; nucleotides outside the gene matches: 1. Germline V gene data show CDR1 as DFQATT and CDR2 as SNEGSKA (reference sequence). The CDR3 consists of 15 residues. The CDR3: CSARDTSGRSYEQYF. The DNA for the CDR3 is TGCAGTGCTAGAGATACTAGCGGGAGGTCCTACGAGCAGTACTTC.

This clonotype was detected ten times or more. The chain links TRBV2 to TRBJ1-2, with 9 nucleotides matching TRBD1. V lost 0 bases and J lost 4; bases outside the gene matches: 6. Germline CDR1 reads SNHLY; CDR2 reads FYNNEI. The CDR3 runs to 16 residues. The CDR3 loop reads CASSEARTQGAYGYTF. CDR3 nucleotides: TGTGCCAGCAGTGAAGCTAGGACACAGGGGGCCTATGGCTACACCTTC.

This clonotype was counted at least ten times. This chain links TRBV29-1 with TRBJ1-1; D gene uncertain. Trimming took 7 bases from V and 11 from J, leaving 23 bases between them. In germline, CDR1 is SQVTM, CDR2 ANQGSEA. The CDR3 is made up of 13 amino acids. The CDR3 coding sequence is TGCAGCGCTTCTGAACGTTTAGGAAGGGAGGCTTTCTTT. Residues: CSASERLGREAFF.

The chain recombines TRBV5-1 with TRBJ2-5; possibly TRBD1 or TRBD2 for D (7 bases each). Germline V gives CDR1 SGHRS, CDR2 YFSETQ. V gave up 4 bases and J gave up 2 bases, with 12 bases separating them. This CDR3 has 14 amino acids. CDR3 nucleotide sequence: TGCGCCAGCAGCCCAGCGGGACAGCAAGAGACCCAGTACTTC. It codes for CASSPAGQQETQYF.

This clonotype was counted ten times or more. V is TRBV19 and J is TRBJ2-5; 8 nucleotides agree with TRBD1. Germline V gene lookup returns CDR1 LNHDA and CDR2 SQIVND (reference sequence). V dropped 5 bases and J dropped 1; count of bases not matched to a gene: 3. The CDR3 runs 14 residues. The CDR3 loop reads CASSPGQVQETQYF. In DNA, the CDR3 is TGTGCCAGTAGTCCGGGACAGGTCCAAGAGACCCAGTACTTC.

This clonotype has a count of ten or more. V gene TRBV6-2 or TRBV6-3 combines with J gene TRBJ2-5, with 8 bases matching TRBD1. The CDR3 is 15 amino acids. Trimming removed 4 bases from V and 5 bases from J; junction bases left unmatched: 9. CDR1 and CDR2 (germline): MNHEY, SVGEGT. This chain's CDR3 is CASSSGQGGWETQYF. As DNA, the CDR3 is TGTGCCAGCAGTTCCGGACAGGGAGGATGGGAGACCCAGTACTTC.

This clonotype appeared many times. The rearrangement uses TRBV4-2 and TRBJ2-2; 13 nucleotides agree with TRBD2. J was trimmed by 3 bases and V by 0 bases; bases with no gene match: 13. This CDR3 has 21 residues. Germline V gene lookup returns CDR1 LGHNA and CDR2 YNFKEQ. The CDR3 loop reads CASSQDVKLAGGTAHTGELFF. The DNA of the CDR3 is TGTGCCAGCAGCCAAGACGTAAAACTAGCGGGAGGGACAGCACACACCGGGGAGCTGTTTTTT.

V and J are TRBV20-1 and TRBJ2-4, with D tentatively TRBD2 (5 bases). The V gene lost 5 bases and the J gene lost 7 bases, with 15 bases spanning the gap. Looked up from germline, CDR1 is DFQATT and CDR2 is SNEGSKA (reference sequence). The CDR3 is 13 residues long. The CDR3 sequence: CSAPNPGINIQYF. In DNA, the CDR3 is TGCAGTGCTCCAAACCCCGGGATTAACATTCAGTACTTC.

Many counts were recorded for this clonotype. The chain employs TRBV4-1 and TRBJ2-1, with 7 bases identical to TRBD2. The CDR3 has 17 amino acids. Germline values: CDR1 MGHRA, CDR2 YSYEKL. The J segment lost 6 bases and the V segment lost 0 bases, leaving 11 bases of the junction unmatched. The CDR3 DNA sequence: TGCGCCAGCAGCCAAGAGTGGGCAGCGGGGTTCGGCAATGAGCAGTTCTTC. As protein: CASSQEWAAGFGNEQFF.

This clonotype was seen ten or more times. The CDR3 DNA follows: TGTGCTAGTGGTTTGGTAACTGAGACCCAGTACTTC. Translated, it gives CASGLVTETQYF. This chain uses TRBV12-5 with TRBJ2-5; D is ambiguous. Trimming removed 0 bases at V and 5 bases at J, with 4 bases between. The CDR3 has 12 amino acids. Germline CDR1 is LGHNT and CDR2 is FRNRAP.

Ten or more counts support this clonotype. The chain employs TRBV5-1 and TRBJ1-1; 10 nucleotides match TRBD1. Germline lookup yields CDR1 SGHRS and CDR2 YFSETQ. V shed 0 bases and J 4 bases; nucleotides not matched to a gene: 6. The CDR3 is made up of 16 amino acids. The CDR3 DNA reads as TGCGCCAGCAGCTTGGGCGGACAGGGGGTACGCACTGAAGCTTTCTTT. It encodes CASSLGGQGVRTEAFF.

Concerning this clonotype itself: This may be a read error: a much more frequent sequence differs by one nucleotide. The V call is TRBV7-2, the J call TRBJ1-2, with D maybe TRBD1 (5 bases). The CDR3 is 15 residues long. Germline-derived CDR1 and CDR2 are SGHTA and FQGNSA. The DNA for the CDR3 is TGTGCCAGCAGCTTGAGGCAGGGCACATCCTATGACTACACCTTC. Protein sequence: CASSLRQGTSYDYTF. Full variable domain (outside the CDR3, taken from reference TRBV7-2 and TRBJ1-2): GAGVSQSPSNKVTEKGKDVELRCDPISGHTALYWYRQSLGQGLEFLIYFQGNSAPDKSGLPSDRFSAERTGGSVSTLTIQRTQQEDSAVYLCASSLRQGTSYDYTFGSGTRLTVV.

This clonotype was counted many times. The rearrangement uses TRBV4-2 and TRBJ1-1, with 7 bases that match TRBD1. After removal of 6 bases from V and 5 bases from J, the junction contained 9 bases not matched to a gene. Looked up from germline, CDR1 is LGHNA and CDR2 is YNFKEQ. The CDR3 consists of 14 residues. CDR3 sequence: CASSLGTEPTEAFF. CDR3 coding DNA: TGTGCCAGCAGTCTCGGGACAGAACCTACTGAAGCTTTCTTT.

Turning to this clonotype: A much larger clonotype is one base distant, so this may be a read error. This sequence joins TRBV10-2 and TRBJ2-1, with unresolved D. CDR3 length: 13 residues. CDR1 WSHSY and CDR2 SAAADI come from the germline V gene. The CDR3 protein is CASSVQYYNGQFF. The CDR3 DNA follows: TGCGCCAGCAGTGTACAGTATTACAATGGGCAGTTCTTC.

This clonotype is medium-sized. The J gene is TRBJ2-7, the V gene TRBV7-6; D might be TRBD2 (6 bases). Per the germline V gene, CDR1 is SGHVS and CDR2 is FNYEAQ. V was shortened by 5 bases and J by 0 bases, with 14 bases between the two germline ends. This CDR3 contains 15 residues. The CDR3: CASSIASDSSYEQYF. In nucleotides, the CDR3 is TGTGCCAGCAGCATCGCTAGCGACAGCTCCTACGAGCAGTACTTC.

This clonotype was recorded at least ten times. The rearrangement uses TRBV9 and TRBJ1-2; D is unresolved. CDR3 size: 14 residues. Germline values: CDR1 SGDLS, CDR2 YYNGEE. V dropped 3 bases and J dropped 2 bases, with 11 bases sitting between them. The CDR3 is CASSAYGINYGYTF. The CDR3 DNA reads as TGTGCCAGCAGCGCATACGGAATAAACTATGGCTACACCTTC. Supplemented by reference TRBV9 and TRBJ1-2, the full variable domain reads DSGVTQTPKHLITATGQRVTLRCSPRSGDLSVYWYQQSLDQGLQFLIQYYNGEERAKGNILERFSAQQFPDLHSELNLSSLELGDSALYFCASSAYGINYGYTFGSGTRLTVV.

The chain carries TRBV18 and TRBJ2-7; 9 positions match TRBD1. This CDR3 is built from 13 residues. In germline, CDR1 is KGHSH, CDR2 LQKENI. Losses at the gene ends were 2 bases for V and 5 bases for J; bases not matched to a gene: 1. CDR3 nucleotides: TGTGCCAGCTCACCAGGGACAGGGCACGAGCAGTACTTC. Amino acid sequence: CASSPGTGHEQYF.

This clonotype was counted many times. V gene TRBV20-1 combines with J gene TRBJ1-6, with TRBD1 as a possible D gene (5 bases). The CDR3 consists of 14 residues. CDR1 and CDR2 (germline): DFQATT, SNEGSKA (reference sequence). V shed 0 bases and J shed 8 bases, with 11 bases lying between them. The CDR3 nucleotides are TGCAGTGCTAGAGATCGAAGGGGTCATTCACCCCTCCACTTT. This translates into CSARDRRGHSPLHF.

CDR3 sequence (DNA): TGCAGTGCCGTGGGACAGCCCTATCAGCCCCAGCATTTT. This gives the protein CSAVGQPYQPQHF. This rearrangement joins TRBV20-1 to TRBJ1-5, with 7 bases identical to TRBD1. Germline V gene data show CDR1 as DFQATT and CDR2 as SNEGSKA (reference sequence). J lost 5 bases, V lost 6 bases, and 7 bases had no gene match. The CDR3 totals 13 residues.

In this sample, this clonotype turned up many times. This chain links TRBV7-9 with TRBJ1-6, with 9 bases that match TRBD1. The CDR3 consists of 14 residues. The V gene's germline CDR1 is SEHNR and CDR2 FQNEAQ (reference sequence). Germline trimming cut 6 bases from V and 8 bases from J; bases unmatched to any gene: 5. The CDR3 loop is CASSPGQGDSPLHF. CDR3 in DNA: TGTGCCAGCAGTCCGGGACAGGGCGATTCACCCCTCCACTTT.

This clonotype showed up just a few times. DNA of the CDR3: TGTGCCAGCAGCTTAGATCGGATTAGCGGGAGTGGGTTCTTC. It is translated as CASSLDRISGSGFF. V and J are TRBV11-2 and TRBJ2-1; 9 nucleotides agree with TRBD2. Germline loops: CDR1 SGHAT, CDR2 FQNNGV. The CDR3 runs 14 residues. Germline trimming cut 0 bases from V and 15 bases from J; bases unmatched to any gene: 9. Based on the CDR3 plus reference TRBV11-2 and TRBJ2-1, the full variable domain is EAGVAQSPRYKIIEKRQSVAFWCNPISGHATLYWYQQILGQGPKLLIQFQNNGVVDDSQLPKDRFSAERLKGVDSTLKIQPAKLEDSAVYLCASSLDRISGSGFFGPGTRLTVL.

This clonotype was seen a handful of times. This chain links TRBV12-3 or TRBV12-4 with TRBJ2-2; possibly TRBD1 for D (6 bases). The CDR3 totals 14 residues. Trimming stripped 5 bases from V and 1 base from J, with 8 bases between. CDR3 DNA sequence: TGTGCCAGCAGTCAACAGGGGAACACCGGGGAGCTGTTTTTT. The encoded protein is CASSQQGNTGELFF.

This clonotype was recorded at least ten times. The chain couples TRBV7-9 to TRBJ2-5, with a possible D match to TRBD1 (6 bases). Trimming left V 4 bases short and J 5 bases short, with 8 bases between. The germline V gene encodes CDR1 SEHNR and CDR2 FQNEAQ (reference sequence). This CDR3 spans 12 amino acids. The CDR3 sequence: CASSWGHETQYF. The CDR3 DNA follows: TGTGCCAGCAGCTGGGGGCATGAGACCCAGTACTTC. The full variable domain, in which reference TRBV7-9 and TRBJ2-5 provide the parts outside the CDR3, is DTGVSQNPRHKITKRGQNVTFRCDPISEHNRLYWYRQTLGQGPEFLTYFQNEAQLEKSRLLSDRFSAERPKGSFSTLEIQRTEQGDSAMYLCASSWGHETQYFGPGTRLLVL.

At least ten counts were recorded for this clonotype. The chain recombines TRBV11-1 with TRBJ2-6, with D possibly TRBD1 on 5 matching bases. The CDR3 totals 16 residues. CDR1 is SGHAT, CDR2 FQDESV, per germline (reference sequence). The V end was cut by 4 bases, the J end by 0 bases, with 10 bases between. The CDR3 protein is CASSSTALSGANVLTF. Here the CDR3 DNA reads TGTGCCAGCAGCTCGACAGCCCTCTCTGGGGCCAACGTCCTGACTTTC.

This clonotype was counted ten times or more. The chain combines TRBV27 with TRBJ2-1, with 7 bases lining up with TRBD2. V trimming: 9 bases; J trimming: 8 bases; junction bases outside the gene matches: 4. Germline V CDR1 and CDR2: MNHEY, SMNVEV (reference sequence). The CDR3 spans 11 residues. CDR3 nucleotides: TGTGCCAGAATAGCGGGCCATGAGCAGTTCTTC. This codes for CARIAGHEQFF.

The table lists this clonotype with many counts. The CDR3 protein is CASSEAGRGYNEQFF. Here the CDR3 DNA reads TGTGCCAGCAGTGAAGCGGGCAGGGGGTACAATGAGCAGTTCTTC. This chain uses TRBV6-1 with TRBJ2-1, with 7 bases identical to TRBD1. From germline, CDR1 is MNHNS and CDR2 SASEGT. The length of the CDR3 is 15 residues. V dropped 0 bases and J dropped 4; count of bases not matched to a gene: 3.

The CDR3 is CASKPRGLVNYGYTF. The CDR3 DNA reads as TGTGCCAGCAAACCGAGGGGGCTAGTTAACTATGGCTACACCTTC. V and J are TRBV6-2 or TRBV6-3 and TRBJ1-2, with 7 bases fitting TRBD1. The CDR3 consists of 15 residues. Germline loops: CDR1 MNHEY, CDR2 SVGEGT. V shed 7 bases and J 1 base; nucleotides not matched to a gene: 9.

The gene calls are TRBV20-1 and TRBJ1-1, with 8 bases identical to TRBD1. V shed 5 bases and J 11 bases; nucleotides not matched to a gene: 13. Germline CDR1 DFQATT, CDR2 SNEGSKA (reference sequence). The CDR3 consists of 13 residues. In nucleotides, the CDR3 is TGCAGTGCTCGACAGGACAGGGTGAATCCGGCTTTCTTT. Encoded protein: CSARQDRVNPAFF.